These T cell receptor beta chains were read from a single sample in a study of T cells in Graves' hyperthyroidism and ophthalmopathy. TCRdb re-called the multiplex PCR reads through MiXCR, storing one row per CDR3 protein. The sample contains about 840,000 distinct CDR3 sequences, 38% of which appear only once. The source material was blood. The receptor set was obtained from a man between 18 and 35 years old with Graves' hyperthyroidism. The CDR3 runs from the conserved cysteine through the conserved F or W. D genes are given only for firm matches. A clone size is listed for some rows: how often the clone was seen (once, few, many), or a class if it is expanded.

>TRBJ2-2|.|TRBV12-3/TRBV12-4|few
CASRLLGAQDTGELFF
TGTGCCAGCAGACTCCTGGGAGCGCAGGACACCGGGGAGCTGTTTTTT
>TRBJ2-7|.|TRBV10-3|few
CASRPPGRTSDEQYF
TGTGCCAGCCGACCCCCTGGACGGACCTCGGACGAGCAGTACTTC
>TRBJ1-5|TRBD1|TRBV7-2|.
CASSLGSRGREGNQPQHF
TGTGCCAGCAGCTTGGGCAGCAGGGGGCGAGAGGGCAATCAGCCCCAGCATTTT
>TRBJ2-5|.|TRBV7-3|.
CASSLTMEETQYF
TGTGCCAGCAGCTTAACAATGGAAGAGACCCAGTACTTC
>TRBJ2-2|.|TRBV12-3/TRBV12-4|many
CASSLGHNTGELFF
TGTGCCAGCAGTTTAGGACATAACACCGGGGAGCTGTTTTTT
>TRBJ1-5|TRBD1|TRBV11-2|.
CASSLLIGTGWDQPQHF
TGTGCCAGCAGCCTTTTGATCGGGACAGGATGGGATCAGCCCCAGCATTTT
>TRBJ1-4|TRBD1|TRBV2|many
CASTATGSSEKLFF
TGTGCCAGCACCGCGACAGGGTCGAGTGAAAAACTGTTTTTT
>TRBJ1-4|.|TRBV7-7|.
CASSFGLAGGANEKLFF
TGTGCTAGCAGCTTTGGCCTGGCCGGGGGGGCCAATGAAAAACTGTTTTTT
>TRBJ1-5|.|TRBV12-3/TRBV12-4|.
CASSLGPRGPQHF
TGTGCCAGCAGTTTGGGACCTCGGGGGCCCCAGCATTTT
>TRBJ1-1|.|TRBV5-1|.
CASRPHLDNTEAFF
TGCGCCAGCAGGCCACACCTAGATAACACTGAAGCTTTCTTT
>TRBJ2-3|.|TRBV6-5|.
CASSPGPDTQYF
TGTGCCAGCAGTCCGGGCCCAGATACGCAGTATTTT
>TRBJ1-4|TRBD1|TRBV5-1|.
CASSSDRATNEKLFF
TGCGCCAGCAGCTCGGACAGGGCCACTAATGAAAAACTGTTTTTT
>TRBJ1-1|.|TRBV4-1|few
CASSLQPGGGTEAFF
TGCGCCAGCAGCCTCCAGCCGGGGGGCGGCACTGAAGCTTTCTTT
>TRBJ2-3|.|TRBV20-1|.
CSARPRGTDTQYF
TGCAGTGCTAGGCCCCGAGGCACAGATACGCAGTATTTT
>TRBJ1-5|.|TRBV19|many
CASSRPGTPRQPQHF
TGTGCCAGTAGTAGGCCCGGGACACCACGTCAGCCCCAGCATTTT
>TRBJ1-1|.|TRBV10-2|many
CASRRWTEAFF
TGTGCCAGTAGACGGTGGACTGAAGCTTTCTTT
>TRBJ1-1|.|TRBV6-5|many
CASSSMTGNTEAFF
TGTGCCAGCAGTTCCATGACAGGGAACACTGAAGCTTTCTTT
>TRBJ2-2|.|TRBV7-9|few
CASSLAEATGELFF
TGTGCCAGCAGCTTAGCGGAGGCCACCGGGGAGCTGTTTTTT
>TRBJ1-4|.|TRBV5-1|.
CASSGRGANEKLFF
TGCGCCAGCAGCGGACGGGGGGCGAATGAAAAACTGTTTTTT
>TRBJ1-6|.|TRBV28|.
CASSFITGSSPLHF
TGTGCCAGCAGTTTTATAACAGGATCTTCACCCCTCCACTTT
>TRBJ2-7|TRBD1|TRBV11-2|.
CASSLVSTGTGWYEQYF
TGTGCCAGCAGCTTAGTATCGACCGGGACAGGTTGGTACGAGCAGTACTTC
>TRBJ1-3|.|TRBV5-6|.
CASSLTGGRGSPGNTIYF
TGTGCCAGCAGCCTCACCGGGGGCAGGGGTAGCCCTGGAAACACCATATATTTT
>TRBJ1-2|.|TRBV6-5|few
CASSEGGPYTF
TGTGCCAGCAGTGAAGGGGGACCCTACACCTTC
>TRBJ2-5|.|TRBV6-6|.
CASSFGPSGETQYF
TGTGCCAGCAGTTTCGGTCCCTCGGGGGAGACCCAGTACTTC
>TRBJ2-5|TRBD2|TRBV11-2|few
CASSTPPASGGEAQYF
TGTGCCAGCAGCACCCCTCCGGCTAGCGGGGGGGAGGCCCAGTACTTC
>TRBJ2-2|TRBD2|TRBV7-9|.
CASSSRVAGERELFF
TGTGCCAGCAGCTCCCGGGTAGCGGGGGAAAGGGAGCTGTTTTTT
>TRBJ1-1|.|TRBV15|many
CATSGFLTEAFF
TGTGCCACCAGCGGCTTCCTCACTGAAGCTTTCTTT
>TRBJ2-7|TRBD2|TRBV5-1|.
CASSLFGGAGEQYF
TGCGCCAGCAGCTTGTTCGGGGGGGCCGGCGAGCAGTACTTC
>TRBJ2-2|.|TRBV7-9|few
CASSKTENTGELFF
TGTGCCAGCAGCAAGACAGAAAACACCGGGGAGCTGTTTTTT
>TRBJ2-2|TRBD2|TRBV5-1|.
CASSLKTSGSGGELFF
TGCGCCAGCAGCTTAAAGACTAGCGGGAGCGGTGGGGAGCTGTTTTTT
>TRBJ1-2|TRBD1|TRBV7-8|few
CASSFPGTGASNYGYTF
TGTGCCAGCAGCTTCCCGGGGACAGGGGCTTCTAACTATGGCTACACCTTC
>TRBJ1-5|.|TRBV19|many
CASSYVTQPQHF
TGTGCCAGTAGTTACGTGACTCAGCCCCAGCATTTT
>TRBJ2-7|.|TRBV5-1|few
CASSSRSPLYEQYF
TGCGCCAGCAGCTCCAGAAGTCCCCTCTACGAGCAGTACTTC
>TRBJ2-7|TRBD2|TRBV2|many
CASSASGGINEQYF
TGTGCCAGCAGTGCCAGCGGGGGGATTAACGAGCAGTACTTC
>TRBJ1-1|.|TRBV10-3|many
CAISVGKTEAFF
TGTGCCATCAGTGTCGGGAAAACTGAAGCTTTCTTT
>TRBJ2-2|.|TRBV10-3|.
CAISGGRIGELFF
TGTGCCATCAGCGGGGGGCGGATCGGGGAGCTGTTTTTT
>TRBJ1-5|.|TRBV5-1|.
CASSPNPYSNQPQHF
TGCGCCAGCAGCCCGAACCCGTATAGCAATCAGCCCCAGCATTTT
>TRBJ2-2|.|TRBV15|.
CATSGRHAGELFF
TGTGCAACATCGGGAAGGCACGCCGGGGAGCTGTTTTTT
>TRBJ2-2|.|TRBV7-2|.
CASRSRNTGELFF
TGTGCCAGCAGGTCCCGGAACACCGGGGAGCTGTTTTTT
>TRBJ1-1|.|TRBV7-9|many
CASTDPRPNTEAFF
TGTGCCAGCACCGACCCACGACCGAACACTGAAGCTTTCTTT
>TRBJ2-2|.|TRBV9|.
CASTLAEGGAGELFF
TGTGCCTCAACCTTAGCGGAAGGCGGGGCCGGGGAGCTGTTTTTT
>TRBJ2-7|.|TRBV11-2|many
CASSLFGPGEQYF
TGTGCCAGCAGCTTGTTCGGCCCAGGAGAGCAGTACTTC
>TRBJ2-7|TRBD1|TRBV5-1|few
CASSTMGQWYEQYF
TGCGCCAGCAGCACCATGGGACAGTGGTACGAGCAGTACTTC
>TRBJ1-4|.|TRBV5-1|.
CASSSDGGQGEKLFF
TGCGCCAGCAGCTCCGACGGGGGTCAGGGTGAAAAACTGTTTTTT
>TRBJ2-7|.|TRBV20-1|many
CSAGGEEYEQYF
TGCAGTGCTGGGGGCGAGGAGTACGAGCAGTACTTC
>TRBJ1-3|.|TRBV29-1|many
CSVDGREDSGNTIYF
TGCAGCGTTGATGGCAGGGAGGACTCTGGAAACACCATATATTTT
>TRBJ1-6|.|TRBV7-2|.
CASSQDPPGLAHNSPLHF
TGCGCCAGCAGCCAAGACCCGCCAGGGCTTGCCCATAATTCACCCCTCCACTTT
>TRBJ1-3|.|TRBV19|few
CASSIDPVLSGNTIYF
TGTGCCAGTAGTATAGATCCGGTGCTCTCTGGAAACACCATATATTTT
>TRBJ2-5|TRBD2|TRBV24-1|.
CATSDGLAGETQYF
TGTGCCACCAGTGATGGACTAGCGGGAGAGACCCAGTACTTC
>TRBJ2-7|.|TRBV2|.
CASSPLSKTYEQYF
TGTGCCAGCAGCCCCTTAAGTAAAACCTACGAGCAGTACTTC
>TRBJ1-3|.|TRBV12-3/TRBV12-4|.
CASSLFPSSGNTIYF
TGTGCCAGCAGTTTATTCCCAAGCTCTGGAAACACCATATATTTT
>TRBJ1-5|.|TRBV12-5|few
CASGPTGPNQPQHF
TGTGCTAGTGGTCCGACAGGCCCTAATCAGCCCCAGCATTTT